Each of the 32 T cell receptor beta chains below was sequenced from the same sample in a study of beta chain features in type 1 diabetes. Notes on the study in general: Moderately but significantly shorter TCRB CDR3s were found in Type 1 diabetes patients in all four CD4+ subsets.

For these TCRs, the target antigens are not known. Of the isolated RNA, all was reverse transcribed, and so the sequenced material was expressed TCRB transcripts. Some clones are missing from TCRdb's copy, which holds only in-frame ones; the method was immunoSEQ multiplex PCR. In the table there are 640,000 or so clones, over 10% of which are singletons. What was sequenced was naive CD4+ T cells from blood. The receptors were gathered from a man in his late teens or twenties with type 1 diabetes.

The V and J genes are TRBV14 and TRBJ2-5; D not resolved. The CDR3 contains 13 residues. CDR1 is SGHDN, CDR2 FVKESK, per germline. Trimming removed 4 bases from V and 2 bases from J, with 8 bases in between. The CDR3 nucleotides read TGTGCCAGCAGCCCTCTCGGGCAAGAGACCCAGTACTTC. This gives the protein CASSPLGQETQYF.

This clone was seen a handful of times. The chain employs TRBV5-4 and TRBJ2-2; D is ambiguous. CDR3 length: 15 residues. V lost 4 bases and J 2 bases, leaving 12 bases between the germline ends. The germline V gene has CDR1 SGHNT and CDR2 YYREEE (reference sequence). The CDR3 DNA reads as TGTGCCAGCAGCCCCCAAGATAGAAACACCGGGGAGCTGTTTTTT. This translates into CASSPQDRNTGELFF. The variable domain in full, with the rest retrieved from reference TRBV5-4 and TRBJ2-2, is ETGVTQSPTHLIKTRGQQVTLRCSSQSGHNTVSWYQQALGQGPQFIFQYYREEENGRGNFPPRFSGLQFPNYSSELNVNALELDDSALYLCASSPQDRNTGELFFGEGSRLTVL.

This clone was seen only a few times. This rearrangement joins TRBV15 to TRBJ1-6; no clear D gene. This CDR3 contains 13 residues. Germline V gene sequence: CDR1 LNHNV, CDR2 YYDKDF (reference sequence). V lost 3 bases, J lost 4 bases, and 4 bases lay in between. For the CDR3, the DNA is TGTGCCACCAGCAGGGGTTATAATTCACCCCTCCACTTT. It yields the protein CATSRGYNSPLHF.

This clone was seen more than once but under ten times. V and J are TRBV2 and TRBJ1-2; D gene uncertain. CDR3 length: 13 residues. Between the trimmed V and J ends, which lost 6 bases and 8 bases, there was a span of 16 bases. Germline-derived CDR1 and CDR2 are SNHLY and FYNNEI. The CDR3 loop is CASSDGLWRGYTF. CDR3 in DNA: TGTGCCAGCAGCGACGGTCTCTGGAGGGGCTACACCTTC. The full variable domain, its missing parts supplied by reference TRBV2 and TRBJ1-2, is EPEVTQTPSHQVTQMGQEVILRCVPISNHLYFYWYRQILGQKVEFLVSFYNNEISEKSEIFDDQFSVERPDGSNFTLKIRSTKLEDSAMYFCASSDGLWRGYTFGSGTRLTVV.

J is TRBJ1-4 and V is TRBV4-1; D is undetermined. Germline V gene lookup returns CDR1 MGHRA and CDR2 YSYEKL. This CDR3 is built from 15 residues. Trimming left V 4 bases short and J 0 bases short, with 9 bases between. Here the CDR3 reads CASSLSEATNEKLFF. CDR3 bases: TGCGCCAGCAGCCTATCGGAAGCAACTAATGAAAAACTGTTTTTT.

With respect to this clone: The same CDR3 can be traced to other DNA sequences in this sample. This chain's CDR3 is CASSVGLAGNNEQFF. The CDR3 nucleotides are TGTGCCAGCAGCGTAGGTCTTGCGGGGAACAATGAGCAGTTCTTC. This chain connects TRBV9 to TRBJ2-1, with D perhaps TRBD2 (6 bases). The germline V and J ends were trimmed by 0 bases and 5 bases, with 12 bases remaining between them. CDR1 SGDLS and CDR2 YYNGEE come from the germline V gene. The CDR3 loop spans 15 amino acids.

This clone was observed a few times. The chain joins TRBV10-3 to TRBJ2-3, with D perhaps TRBD2 (5 bases). The CDR3 is 14 residues long. V dropped 0 bases and J dropped 4 bases, with 8 bases sitting between them. Germline V gene lookup returns CDR1 ENHRY and CDR2 SYGVKD. Here the CDR3 DNA reads TGTGCCATCAGTGAGTCGCTAGCTGCAGATACGCAGTATTTT. This codes for CAISESLAADTQYF.

This clone has only a few counts. The genes are TRBV18 and TRBJ2-7, with 10 bases aligning to TRBD2. The V segment lost 0 bases and the J segment 0 bases; nucleotides outside the gene matches: 8. There are 18 residues in the CDR3. Germline loops: CDR1 KGHSH, CDR2 LQKENI. CDR3 in amino acids: CASSPPSLAGASSYEQYF. The DNA for the CDR3 is TGTGCCAGCTCACCACCCTCGCTAGCGGGGGCGAGCTCCTACGAGCAGTACTTC.

The V and J genes are TRBV7-2 and TRBJ2-7, with TRBD1 as a possible D gene (5 bases). Germline loops: CDR1 SGHTA, CDR2 FQGNSA. This CDR3 spans 12 amino acids. V lost 3 bases and J lost 2, with 5 bases in between. In nucleotides, the CDR3 is TGTGCCAGCAGCTTGGACACCTACGAGCAGTACTTC. Amino acid sequence: CASSLDTYEQYF.

This clone was seen only a few times. V and J are TRBV27 and TRBJ1-1; D gene ambiguous. Trimming removed 4 bases from V and 5 bases from J, with 14 bases in between. This CDR3 is built from 14 residues. Germline CDR1 reads MNHEY; CDR2 reads SMNVEV (reference sequence). CDR3 amino acids: CASSSPRDGTEAFF. CDR3 DNA sequence: TGTGCCAGCAGTTCCCCAAGGGATGGGACTGAAGCTTTCTTT.

This clone was observed at least ten times. The DNA for the CDR3 is TGTGCCAGCAGCCTGGAATCTGGGGCCAACGTCCTGACTTTC. Protein sequence: CASSLESGANVLTF. The chain links TRBV2 to TRBJ2-6; no reliable D call. Germline V gene lookup returns CDR1 SNHLY and CDR2 FYNNEI. This CDR3 contains 14 residues. The V end lost 6 bases, the J end lost 1 base, and 7 bases lay between the germline ends.

Regarding this clone: Other DNA sequences within the sample encode an identical CDR3. The CDR3 spells CASGQGGYEQYF. The DNA of the CDR3 is TGTGCCTCGGGACAGGGGGGGTACGAGCAGTACTTC. The chain has TRBV30 and TRBJ2-7, with 11 bases lining up with TRBD1. V shed 7 bases and J 4 bases; nucleotides not matched to a gene: 3. Germline-derived CDR1 and CDR2 are GTSNPN and SVGIG (reference sequence). The CDR3 is 12 amino acids.

This clone has a handful of counts. This chain joins TRBV25-1 and TRBJ1-6; TRBD1 might be the D (5 bases). Trimming pared 1 base from V and 8 bases from J, leaving 12 bases between. This CDR3 comprises 15 residues. Germline-derived CDR1 and CDR2 are MGHDK and SYGVNS. CDR3 sequence: CASSEFQAGDSPLHF. CDR3 sequence (DNA): TGTGCCAGCAGTGAATTTCAGGCGGGGGATTCACCCCTCCACTTT.

The chain combines TRBV29-1 with TRBJ1-5; 7 bases line up with TRBD1. The CDR3 is 14 amino acids. V trimming: 6 bases; J trimming: 4 bases; junction bases outside the gene matches: 9. Germline assignment: CDR1 SQVTM and CDR2 ANQGSEA. In nucleotides, the CDR3 is TGCAGCGTGGGAGGAGGACAGGCTAATCAGCCCCAGCATTTT. Protein product: CSVGGGQANQPQHF.

This chain connects TRBV6-5 to TRBJ1-1, with 7 positions matching TRBD1. From germline, CDR1 is MNHEY and CDR2 SVGAGI. Unmatched junction bases numbered 8, after V lost 8 bases and J lost 2 bases. The CDR3 has 14 amino acids. The CDR3: CASYQYRGNTEAFF. The CDR3 DNA reads as TGTGCCAGCTACCAATACAGGGGAAACACTGAAGCTTTCTTT.

This clone was picked up a small number of times. This chain connects TRBV7-2 to TRBJ2-1; tentative D call: TRBD2 (7 bases). This CDR3 is built from 17 residues. V shed 2 bases and J shed 0 bases, with 14 bases lying between them. The germline CDR1 and CDR2 sequences are SGHTA and FQGNSA. The DNA for the CDR3 is TGTGCCAGCAGCTTATTGGCAGGGGACTACTCCTACAATGAGCAGTTCTTC. Protein sequence: CASSLLAGDYSYNEQFF.

The chain joins TRBV6-4 to TRBJ2-3; a possible D gene is TRBD2 (6 bases). The CDR3 has 14 residues. Germline lookup yields CDR1 MRHNA and CDR2 SNTAGT. Trimming removed 10 bases at V and 4 bases at J, with 18 bases between. The CDR3 spells CATRAGTTSDTQYF. The CDR3 nucleotides are TGTGCCACAAGGGCGGGGACCACTTCAGATACGCAGTATTTT.

The CDR3 region is CAWSVWGIGGYTF. CDR3 in DNA: TGTGCCTGGAGTGTTTGGGGGATCGGGGGCTACACCTTC. The rearrangement joins TRBV30 to TRBJ1-2; a weak D match, TRBD1 (5 bases). CDR1 and CDR2 (germline): GTSNPN, SVGIG (reference sequence). This CDR3 is 13 amino acids long. V dropped 0 bases and J dropped 8 bases, with 13 bases sitting between them.

This clone was seen only a few times. The J gene is TRBJ1-5, the V gene TRBV15; D uncertain. CDR3 length: 13 residues. Trimming shortened V by 3 bases and J by 6 bases, and 9 bases separated the two germline ends. Per the germline V gene, CDR1 is LNHNV and CDR2 is YYDKDF (reference sequence). The CDR3 DNA sequence: TGTGCCACCAGCAGCCCCTGGGGTCAGCCCCAGCATTTT. Translation: CATSSPWGQPQHF.

This clone has only a few counts. This sequence joins TRBV30 and TRBJ1-4, with D uncertain. The CDR3 extends over 12 amino acids. Per germline, CDR1 GTSNPN and CDR2 SVGIG (reference sequence). V was cut by 7 bases and J by 8 bases, with 14 bases left in between. The CDR3 DNA reads TGTGCCTCCATGTCGGGGTTCGAAAAACTGTTTTTT. Amino acids: CASMSGFEKLFF.

This clone came up a few times. The chain combines TRBV28 with TRBJ1-5; 10 nucleotides match TRBD1. Germline V CDR1 and CDR2: MDHEN, SYDVKM. Trimming cost V 5 bases and J 6 bases; bases outside gene matches: 16. This CDR3 has 18 residues. The CDR3 DNA is TGTGCCAGCAGTCCCCCGGGGGGGGACAGGGGCGTGGGTCAGCCCCAGCATTTT. As protein: CASSPPGGDRGVGQPQHF.

This clone appeared a few times. This chain uses TRBV2 with TRBJ1-5; tentative D call: TRBD1 (5 bases). Germline CDR1 and CDR2: SNHLY and FYNNEI. The CDR3 has 16 amino acids. The V end was cut by 0 bases, the J end by 2 bases, with 11 bases between. The CDR3 reads CASSEALGAGNQPQHF. The CDR3 DNA follows: TGTGCCAGCAGTGAAGCGCTTGGGGCGGGCAATCAGCCCCAGCATTTT.

This clone has a handful of counts. This chain links TRBV2 with TRBJ2-7; possible D gene TRBD2, 5 bases. This CDR3 has 12 amino acids. Germline lookup yields CDR1 SNHLY and CDR2 FYNNEI. V was clipped by 5 bases and J by 3 bases, with 8 bases between them. The chain's CDR3 is CASSRGLYEQYF. For the CDR3, the DNA is TGTGCCAGCAGTCGAGGACTCTACGAGCAGTACTTC. The full variable domain, completed using reference TRBV2 and TRBJ2-7, is EPEVTQTPSHQVTQMGQEVILRCVPISNHLYFYWYRQILGQKVEFLVSFYNNEISEKSEIFDDQFSVERPDGSNFTLKIRSTKLEDSAMYFCASSRGLYEQYFGPGTRLTVT.

There are a few counts of this clone. The rearrangement uses TRBV15 and TRBJ2-7; D is uncertain. Looked up from germline, CDR1 is LNHNV and CDR2 is YYDKDF (reference sequence). V lost 3 bases and J 3 bases, leaving 6 bases between the germline ends. This CDR3 has 12 amino acids. In nucleotides, the CDR3 is TGTGCCACCAGCAGGCCGGGCTACGAGCAGTACTTC. Translated, it gives CATSRPGYEQYF.

Note on this clone: The sample contains more than one DNA sequence encoding this CDR3. This chain joins TRBV18 and TRBJ1-1; D is ambiguous. Germline CDR1 and CDR2: KGHSH and LQKENI. The V end lost 3 bases, the J end lost 1 base, and 3 bases lay between the germline ends. The CDR3 has 12 amino acids. DNA for the CDR3: TGTGCCAGCTCACCCGGGAACACTGAAGCTTTCTTT. Its protein product is CASSPGNTEAFF.

This clone has only a few counts. The V gene is TRBV6-4, the J gene TRBJ1-6; 10 positions match TRBD1. Losses at the gene ends were 0 bases for V and 6 bases for J; bases not matched to a gene: 14. This CDR3 region has 20 residues. CDR1 is MRHNA, CDR2 SNTAGT, per germline. CDR3 sequence reads: CASSDSGRDRGQLGNSPLHF. CDR3 coding DNA: TGTGCCAGCAGTGACTCGGGCCGGGACAGGGGCCAGTTGGGTAATTCACCCCTCCACTTT.

This chain uses TRBV27 with TRBJ2-7, with 11 bases matching TRBD1. J lost 3 bases, V lost 7 bases, and 8 bases had no gene match. The CDR3 consists of 15 residues. The germline gives CDR1 MNHEY, CDR2 SMNVEV (reference sequence). The CDR3 DNA reads as TGTGCCAGCAAGGACGGGGACAGGGGGTTCTACGAGCAGTACTTC. Its protein product is CASKDGDRGFYEQYF.

The chain employs TRBV5-1 and TRBJ2-4, with 14 bases lining up with TRBD2. Trimming at V came to 7 bases and at J to 9 bases, leaving 3 bases not matched to a gene. CDR1 is SGHRS, CDR2 YFSETQ, per germline. CDR3 length: 13 amino acids. DNA of the CDR3: TGCGCCAGCCACGGGACTAGCGGGGGCATTCAGTACTTC. Translating gives CASHGTSGGIQYF.

This clone came up a few times. J is TRBJ2-5 and V is TRBV29-1; 10 positions agree with TRBD1. This CDR3 has 14 amino acids. Germline trimming cut 1 base from V and 10 bases from J; bases unmatched to any gene: 9. CDR1 is SQVTM and CDR2 is ANQGSEA in the germline V gene. The CDR3 DNA follows: TGCAGCGTTGAAGCTGTGACAGGGGGCCTGGTCCAGTACTTC. It encodes CSVEAVTGGLVQYF.

A few counts support this clone. This rearrangement joins TRBV30 to TRBJ2-3; D is undetermined. Germline V gene data show CDR1 as GTSNPN and CDR2 as SVGIG (reference sequence). The CDR3 has 12 residues. The V gene lost 5 bases and the J gene lost 6 bases, with 12 bases spanning the gap. The CDR3 DNA sequence: TGTGCCTGGGCCCCGATGCGGGATACGCAGTATTTT. This translates into CAWAPMRDTQYF.

The rearrangement links TRBV5-6 to TRBJ2-7; D gene unclear. Germline V gene sequence: CDR1 SGHDT, CDR2 YYEEEE. V was trimmed by 2 bases and J by 0 bases, leaving 12 bases between them. The length of the CDR3 is 15 residues. The CDR3 loop is CASSFYREASYEQYF. In DNA form, the CDR3 reads TGTGCCAGCAGCTTTTACAGAGAGGCCTCCTACGAGCAGTACTTC.

This clone was seen only a few times. The CDR3 DNA sequence: TGTGCCAGCAGCTTAGGTGGGCCCGGGGAAAAACTGTTTTTT. It codes for CASSLGGPGEKLFF. The chain recombines TRBV7-2 with TRBJ1-4; D uncertain. The CDR3 runs 14 residues. Trimming removed 1 base from V and 8 bases from J, with 11 bases in between. Germline V gene sequence: CDR1 SGHTA, CDR2 FQGNSA.